This T cell receptor beta chain was observed in a study of blood T cell repertoires in COVID-19. The overall study: Acute-phase and convalescent COVID-19 samples originated in the United States, Italy and Spain.

Germline CDR1 SGHTA, CDR2 FQGNSA. The CDR3 is 14 amino acids. Deletions cut 5 bases from V and 6 bases from J, with 16 bases between. Grouping used clinical history reported by participants in a survey and questionnaire. Clones were read by immunoSEQ multiplex PCR, and TCRdb kept only the in-frame ones, dropping some. The data show around 310,000 clones, about 90% seen once. The material sequenced was PBMCs or T cells enriched from blood (not recorded which). The clonotype comes from a woman aged 25 to 45 who had recovered from COVID-19. The V gene is TRBV7-2, the J gene TRBJ1-1, with D possibly matching TRBD1 (6 bases). The CDR3 DNA reads as TGTGCCAGCAGCCTCAGGGGACAAGCCCCTGAAGCTTTCTTT. Its protein is CASSLRGQAPEAFF.